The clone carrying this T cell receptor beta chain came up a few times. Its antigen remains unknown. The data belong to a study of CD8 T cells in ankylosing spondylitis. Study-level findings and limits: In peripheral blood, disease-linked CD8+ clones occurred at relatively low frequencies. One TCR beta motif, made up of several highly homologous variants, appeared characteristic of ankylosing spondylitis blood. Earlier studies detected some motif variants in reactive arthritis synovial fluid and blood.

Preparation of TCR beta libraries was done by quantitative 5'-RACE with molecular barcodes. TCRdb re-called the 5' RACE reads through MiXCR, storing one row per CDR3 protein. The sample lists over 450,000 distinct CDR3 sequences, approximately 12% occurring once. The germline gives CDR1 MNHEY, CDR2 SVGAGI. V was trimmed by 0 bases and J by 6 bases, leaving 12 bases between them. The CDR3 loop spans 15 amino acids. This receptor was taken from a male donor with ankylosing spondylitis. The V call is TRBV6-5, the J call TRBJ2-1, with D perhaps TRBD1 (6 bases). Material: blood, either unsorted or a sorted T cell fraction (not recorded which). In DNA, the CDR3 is TGTGCCAGCAGTTACTCACAGGGTACCCCCAATGAGCAGTTCTTC. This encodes CASSYSQGTPNEQFF.